Below, 25 T cell receptor beta chains from the same sample are listed, as sequenced in a study of OX40 agonist ivuxolimab in advanced cancers. TCRdb's table, derived via immunoSEQ multiplex PCR, lists solely in-frame clones and lacks some. This table holds approximately 82,000 clones, roughly 80% found once. The source was CD4+ or CD8+ T cells sorted from blood, collected in a trial of the OX40 agonist ivuxolimab. The receptors were gathered from an adult with an advanced solid tumor such as melanoma, head and neck, liver or kidney cancer.

The gene calls are TRBV11-2 and TRBJ2-5; no clear D. CDR1 and CDR2 (germline): SGHAT, FQNNGV. V gave up 5 bases and J gave up 3 bases, with 7 bases separating them. The CDR3 contains 12 residues. The CDR3 sequence: CASSPSEETQYF. The CDR3 DNA is TGTGCCAGCAGCCCTTCTGAAGAGACCCAGTACTTC.

The genes are TRBV7-2 and TRBJ1-5, with TRBD1 as a possible D gene (5 bases). The CDR3 length is 13 residues. Trimming removed 0 bases at V and 6 bases at J, with 6 bases between. Germline V gives CDR1 SGHTA, CDR2 FQGNSA. CDR3 bases: TGTGCCAGCAGCTTAGCAGGGGCTCAGCCCCAGCATTTT. Amino acid sequence: CASSLAGAQPQHF.

The rearrangement uses TRBV2 and TRBJ2-3, with D possibly matching TRBD1 (5 bases). The germline gives CDR1 SNHLY, CDR2 FYNNEI. Trimming pared 5 bases from V and 1 base from J, leaving 10 bases between. The CDR3 consists of 14 residues. The CDR3 is CASSPLTGTDTQYF. The CDR3 coding sequence is TGTGCCAGCAGTCCACTGACAGGCACAGATACGCAGTATTTT.

V gene TRBV7-2 combines with J gene TRBJ2-7; 10 nucleotides match TRBD1. The ends lost 1 base at V and 2 bases at J; junction bases unmatched: 8. Germline V gene sequence: CDR1 SGHTA, CDR2 FQGNSA. This CDR3 region has 17 residues. Here the CDR3 DNA reads TGTGCCAGCAGCTTAGTAGGGGGGACAGGGGTCCCCTACGAGCAGTACTTC. This sequence encodes CASSLVGGTGVPYEQYF.

The chain recombines TRBV4-2 with TRBJ2-5; 11 bases are shared with TRBD2. This CDR3 is 17 amino acids long. J gave up 4 bases and V 4 bases, and 11 bases lay outside the gene matches. The germline gives CDR1 LGHNA, CDR2 YNFKEQ. CDR3 residues: CASSPRIAGGPGETQYF. The CDR3 region has the DNA TGTGCCAGCAGCCCACGGATAGCGGGGGGGCCGGGAGAGACCCAGTACTTC.

This chain uses TRBV5-1 with TRBJ2-3, with TRBD2 as a possible D gene (5 bases). The CDR3 contains 11 residues. The germline gives CDR1 SGHRS, CDR2 YFSETQ. Between the trimmed V and J ends, which lost 7 bases and 5 bases, there was a span of 8 bases. The CDR3 DNA follows: TGCGCCAGCCTAGCAGGAGATACGCAGTATTTT. Residues: CASLAGDTQYF.

This chain joins TRBV4-2 and TRBJ1-2; a possible D gene is TRBD1 (5 bases). Germline CDR1 reads LGHNA; CDR2 reads YNFKEQ. V lost 0 bases to trimming and J lost 3 bases, with 5 bases between them. The CDR3 has 13 residues. CDR3 coding DNA: TGTGCCAGCAGCCAAGAGACAGACTATGGCTACACCTTC. The encoded protein is CASSQETDYGYTF.

This clone has only a few counts. The genes are TRBV6-6 and TRBJ2-6; D not resolved. The germline V gene has CDR1 MNHNY and CDR2 SVGAGI (reference sequence). V was pared by 8 bases and J by 0 bases, with 11 bases between. The CDR3 loop spans 15 amino acids. The CDR3 sequence: CASLSQTSGANVLTF. The CDR3 nucleotides read TGTGCCAGCCTTTCGCAGACCTCTGGGGCCAACGTCCTGACTTTC.

In its sample, this clone was seen once. The chain links TRBV6-6 to TRBJ1-1, with 8 bases identical to TRBD1. The CDR3 sequence is 15 residues long. Germline V gives CDR1 MNHNY, CDR2 SVGAGI (reference sequence). The V segment lost 1 base and the J segment 3 bases; nucleotides outside the gene matches: 4. CDR3 sequence: CASSYYDRGDTEAFF. DNA for the CDR3: TGTGCCAGCAGTTACTACGACAGGGGAGACACTGAAGCTTTCTTT.

The chain uses TRBV5-1 and TRBJ1-1, with D possibly being TRBD1 (5 bases). The CDR3 loop spans 15 amino acids. Trimming removed 0 bases from V and 5 bases from J, with 14 bases in between. CDR1 SGHRS and CDR2 YFSETQ come from the germline V gene. CDR3 amino acids: CASSLDLGTGTEAFF. The CDR3, as DNA: TGCGCCAGCAGCTTGGATCTGGGGACGGGGACTGAAGCTTTCTTT.

V is TRBV7-9 and J is TRBJ2-1; D ambiguous. V was pared by 4 bases and J by 8 bases, with 3 bases between. The V gene's germline CDR1 is SEHNR and CDR2 FQNEAQ (reference sequence). This CDR3 comprises 10 residues. The CDR3 region is CASSSYEQFF. Written as DNA, the CDR3 is TGTGCCAGCAGCTCTTATGAGCAGTTCTTC.

The rearrangement links TRBV4-3 to TRBJ1-4; TRBD1 aligns across 7 bases. Germline CDR1 is LGHNA and CDR2 is YSLEER. This CDR3 spans 15 amino acids. The V and J ends lost 4 bases and 4 bases, in that order; junction bases with no gene match: 6. The CDR3 nucleotides read TGCGCCAGCAGCCTAATCCGGGACAGTAATGAAAAACTGTTTTTT. This codes for CASSLIRDSNEKLFF.

In nucleotides, the CDR3 is TGCGCCAGCAGCTTGGAAGTTCGGACTAGCGGGGGTCGAGAGACCCAGTACTTC. It translates to CASSLEVRTSGGRETQYF. This chain links TRBV5-1 with TRBJ2-5; 13 bases match TRBD2. There are 18 residues in the CDR3. V lost 0 bases to trimming and J lost 4 bases; unmatched junction nucleotides: 9. Germline V lookup: CDR1 SGHRS, CDR2 YFSETQ.

V usage is TRBV27 and J usage is TRBJ2-1; no reliable D call. V lost 5 bases to trimming and J lost 1 base, with 9 bases between them. The CDR3 totals 14 residues. The V gene's germline CDR1 is MNHEY and CDR2 SMNVEV (reference sequence). DNA for the CDR3: TGTGCCAGCAGTCTTGGGAATTCCTACAATGAGCAGTTCTTC. It translates to CASSLGNSYNEQFF.

This clone occurred a few times. CDR3 in DNA: TGTGCCAGCAGCATGGACAGCACAGATACGCAGTATTTT. It encodes CASSMDSTDTQYF. The chain links TRBV2 to TRBJ2-3; D remains ambiguous. The CDR3 is 13 residues long. V was cut by 6 bases and J by 0 bases, with 7 bases left in between. The germline CDR1 and CDR2 sequences are SNHLY and FYNNEI.

The chain couples TRBV5-1 to TRBJ2-1; D may be TRBD2 (7 bases). V lost 3 bases to trimming and J lost 7 bases, with 23 bases between them. The CDR3 extends over 17 amino acids. Germline assignment: CDR1 SGHRS and CDR2 YFSETQ. CDR3 in amino acids: CASSSRVGGGVSNEQFF. The CDR3 region has the DNA TGCGCCAGCAGCTCCCGCGTGGGAGGGGGAGTTTCTAATGAGCAGTTCTTC.

V and J are TRBV7-9 and TRBJ2-7, with D perhaps given as TRBD1 or TRBD2 (5 bases each). CDR3 length: 13 amino acids. Germline loops: CDR1 SEHNR, CDR2 FQNEAQ (reference sequence). V lost 2 bases, J lost 2 bases, and 7 bases lay in between. The CDR3 nucleotides are TGTGCCAGCAGCTTACGGGGCCCCTACGAGCAGTACTTC. Protein sequence: CASSLRGPYEQYF.

The chain uses TRBV7-2 and TRBJ1-5, with TRBD1 as a possible D gene (6 bases). Germline V gene sequence: CDR1 SGHTA, CDR2 FQGNSA. The CDR3 has 17 amino acids. V was cut by 3 bases and J by 0 bases, with 15 bases left in between. The CDR3 DNA reads TGTGCCAGCAGCTTGGGGGCCGGGGGGAATAGCAATCAGCCCCAGCATTTT. Encoded protein: CASSLGAGGNSNQPQHF.

The J gene is TRBJ1-2, the V gene TRBV21-1; the table's D call of TRBD1 was not tested on the DNA. TRBV21-1 is marked as a pseudogene. The CDR3 is 16 residues long. The CDR3 nucleotides read TGTGCCAGCAGCAAAAAGAGGACAGGGGCTAACTATGGCTACACCTTC. Its translation is CASSKKRTGANYGYTF.

V is TRBV7-2 and J is TRBJ2-7; possibly TRBD1 or TRBD2 for D (5 bases each). CDR3 length equals 14 residues. V lost 1 base to trimming and J lost 3 bases, with 10 bases between them. From germline, CDR1 is SGHTA and CDR2 FQGNSA. CDR3 DNA sequence: TGTGCCAGCAGCTTAGGGGGGAATAACTACGAGCAGTACTTC. It encodes CASSLGGNNYEQYF.

V is TRBV2 and J is TRBJ2-2, with TRBD1 matching over 10 bases. After removal of 4 bases from V and 8 bases from J, the junction contained 4 bases not matched to a gene. CDR1 and CDR2 from the germline V gene are SNHLY and FYNNEI. This CDR3 is 14 amino acids long. CDR3 sequence: CASSGTGGIGELFF. CDR3 bases: TGTGCCAGCAGTGGGACAGGGGGAATAGGGGAGCTGTTTTTT.

This clone is a singleton in its sample. This chain links TRBV30 with TRBJ1-6, with D unresolved. The V end was cut by 2 bases, the J end by 0 bases, with 14 bases between. The CDR3 spans 17 residues. In germline, CDR1 is GTSNPN, CDR2 SVGIG (reference sequence). The CDR3 DNA is TGTGCCTGGAGTAAGAGCGGTGGGGACTCCTATAATTCACCCCTCCACTTT. It specifies CAWSKSGGDSYNSPLHF.

This sequence joins TRBV7-3 and TRBJ2-1; D call uncertain. Between the trimmed V and J ends, which lost 3 bases and 5 bases, there was a span of 5 bases. The CDR3 runs 12 residues. In germline, CDR1 is SGHTA, CDR2 FQGTGA. The CDR3 nucleotides are TGTGCCAGCAGCTTCGATAACAATGAGCAGTTCTTC. This translates into CASSFDNNEQFF.

The V call is TRBV5-1, the J call TRBJ1-2; tentative D call: TRBD1 (5 bases). The V gene's germline CDR1 is SGHRS and CDR2 YFSETQ. CDR3 length: 17 residues. V lost 1 base to trimming and J lost 1 base, with 17 bases between them. As DNA, the CDR3 is TGCGCCAGCAGCTTGTATATTGACAGCGCATTTAACTATGGCTACACCTTC. Translating gives CASSLYIDSAFNYGYTF. Full variable domain (remainder filled in from reference TRBV5-1 and TRBJ1-2): KAGVTQTPRYLIKTRGQQVTLSCSPISGHRSVSWYQQTPGQGLQFLFEYFSETQRNKGNFPGRFSGRQFSNSRSEMNVSTLELGDSALYLCASSLYIDSAFNYGYTFGSGTRLTVV.

This CDR3 is CASRGTTDTQYF. The CDR3 DNA follows: TGTGCCAGCAGAGGCACTACAGATACGCAGTATTTT. V is TRBV6-6 and J is TRBJ2-3; D unclear. The CDR3 runs 12 residues. Per the germline V gene, CDR1 is MNHNY and CDR2 is SVGAGI (reference sequence). Trimming took 6 bases from V and 3 from J, leaving 7 bases between them.